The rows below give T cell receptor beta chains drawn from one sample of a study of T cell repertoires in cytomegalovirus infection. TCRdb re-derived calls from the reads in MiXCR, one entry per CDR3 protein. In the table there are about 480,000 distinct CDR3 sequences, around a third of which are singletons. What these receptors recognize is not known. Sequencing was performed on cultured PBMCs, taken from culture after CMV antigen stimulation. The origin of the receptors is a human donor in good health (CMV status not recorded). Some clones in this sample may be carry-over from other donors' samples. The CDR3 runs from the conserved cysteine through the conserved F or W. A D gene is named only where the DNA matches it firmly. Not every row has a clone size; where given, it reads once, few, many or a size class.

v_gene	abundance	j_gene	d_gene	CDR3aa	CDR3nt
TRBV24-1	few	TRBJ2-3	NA	CATSVGTLTDTQYF	TGTGCCACCAGTGTGGGAACTCTCACAGATACGCAGTATTTT
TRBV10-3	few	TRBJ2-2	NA	CAISESSGNTGELFF	TGTGCCATCAGTGAAAGTAGCGGGAACACCGGGGAGCTGTTTTTT
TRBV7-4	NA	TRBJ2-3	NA	CASGRTTDTQYF	TGTGCCAGCGGTCGGACCACAGATACGCAGTATTTT
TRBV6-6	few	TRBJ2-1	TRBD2	CASSTRTSGRTNEQFF	TGTGCCAGCAGTACGCGGACTAGCGGGAGGACCAATGAGCAGTTCTTC
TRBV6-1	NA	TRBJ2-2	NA	CASSNSGLTGELFF	TGTGCCAGCAGCAATAGCGGCCTCACCGGGGAGCTGTTTTTT
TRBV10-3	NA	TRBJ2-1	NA	CAISLRDDDEQFF	TGTGCCATCAGTTTGAGGGACGACGATGAGCAGTTCTTC
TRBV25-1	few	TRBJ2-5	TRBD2	CASSEGLAGVETQYF	TGTGCCAGCAGTGAGGGACTAGCGGGAGTTGAGACCCAGTACTTC
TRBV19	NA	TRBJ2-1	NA	CASTHWVSGGTNEQFF	TGTGCCAGTACTCACTGGGTTAGCGGAGGTACAAATGAGCAGTTCTTC
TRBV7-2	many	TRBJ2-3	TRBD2	CASSWTSGAATDTQYF	TGTGCCAGCAGCTGGACTAGCGGGGCCGCCACAGATACGCAGTATTTT
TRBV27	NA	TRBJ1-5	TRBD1	CASSPDYHRTGSNQPQHF	TGTGCCAGCAGTCCAGATTACCACCGGACAGGGAGCAATCAGCCCCAGCATTTT
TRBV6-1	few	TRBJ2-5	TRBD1	CASTWGDRGKTQYF	TGTGCCAGCACCTGGGGGGACAGGGGGAAGACCCAGTACTTC
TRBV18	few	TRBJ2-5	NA	CASSPRRARETQYF	TGTGCCAGCTCACCCCGGAGAGCCAGGGAGACCCAGTACTTC
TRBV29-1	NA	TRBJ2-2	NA	CSVAKTGELFF	TGCAGCGTTGCGAAGACCGGGGAGCTGTTTTTT
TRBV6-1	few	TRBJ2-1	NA	CASSSGLRDEQFF	TGTGCCAGCAGCTCGGGGCTTCGCGATGAGCAGTTCTTC
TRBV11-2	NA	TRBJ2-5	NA	CASSFGSSGIETQYF	TGTGCCAGCAGCTTTGGTTCCTCGGGCATAGAGACCCAGTACTTC
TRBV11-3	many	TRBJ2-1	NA	CASSFGQAGEQFF	TGTGCCAGCAGCTTTGGGCAGGCTGGAGAGCAGTTCTTC
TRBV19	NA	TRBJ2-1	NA	CASSIGPEQFF	TGTGCCAGTAGTATTGGCCCTGAGCAGTTCTTC
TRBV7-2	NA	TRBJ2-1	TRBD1	CASSLVGQVRGSYNEQFF	TGTGCCAGCAGCTTAGTGGGACAGGTGAGGGGGTCCTACAATGAGCAGTTCTTC
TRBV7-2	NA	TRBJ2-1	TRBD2	CASSQGLAGGPVNEQFF	TGTGCCAGCAGCCAGGGACTAGCGGGAGGGCCCGTCAATGAGCAGTTCTTC